Listed below are T cell receptor beta chains from one sample, sequenced in a study of molecular identifiers for immune sequencing clone quantification. TCRdb passed the PCR reads through MiXCR, listing each CDR3 protein once. Of about 97,000 distinct CDR3 sequences listed, 24% are singletons. What was sequenced was naive CD8+ T cells from blood, with Jurkat cell RNA spiked in. The source is a human donor in good health. Some libraries in this study had Jurkat cell RNA spiked in. The CDR3 runs from the conserved cysteine through the conserved F or W. A D gene is named only where the DNA matches it firmly.

TRBJ2-3	TRBV27	NA	CASSFQETNTQYF
TRBJ2-4	TRBV5-1	NA	CASSGEQGEYF
TRBJ2-2	TRBV9	TRBD2	CASSVTSGGYTGELFF
TRBJ1-2	TRBV10-3	NA	CAISESGGNYLQGYTF
TRBJ1-2	TRBV7-9	NA	CASSQSTGANYGYTF
TRBJ1-1	TRBV9	TRBD1	CARRPRQGPTAAFF
TRBJ2-5	TRBV7-9	NA	CATPAAREETRYF
TRBJ2-7	TRBV5-1	TRBD2	CASSYTLAGNYEQYF
TRBJ1-5	TRBV4-1	TRBD1	CASSRTGGSNQPQHF
TRBJ2-5	TRBV2	NA	CASSENLAQETQYF
TRBJ2-3	TRBV11-2	NA	CASSSDPFPDTQYF
TRBJ1-2	TRBV6-6	TRBD1	CASSPQGVGYGYTF
TRBJ2-1	TRBV6-2/TRBV6-3	NA	CASSYDPGSNNEQFF
TRBJ1-1	TRBV5-8	NA	CASSLTTFPDRNTEAFF
TRBJ1-5	TRBV19	NA	CASSIAGISNQPQHF
TRBJ2-4	TRBV6-6	NA	CASTTWVAGGIQYF
TRBJ2-5	TRBV7-9	NA	CASSLESHF
TRBJ2-1	TRBV19	NA	CAVRANYNEQFF
TRBJ2-7	TRBV13	NA	CASSLGRVSEQYF
TRBJ2-7	TRBV7-9	NA	CASSLGEGEVHEQYF
TRBJ2-3	TRBV9	NA	CASSALTEDGGPGDTDTQYF
TRBJ2-7	TRBV19	NA	CASSIVLGSGEQYF
TRBJ1-1	TRBV4-1	NA	CASRTANTEAFF
TRBJ2-7	TRBV27	NA	CASGSGTHEQYF
TRBJ2-3	TRBV7-2	TRBD2	CASSGGLAVPTDTQYF
TRBJ1-2	TRBV6-2/TRBV6-3	TRBD1	CASSYSQGMDPYGYTF
TRBJ1-2	TRBV7-9	TRBD1	CASSTYSDRGNYGYTF
TRBJ2-5	TRBV25-1	NA	CASSDPRKTQETQYF
TRBJ2-7	TRBV27	NA	CASSLSDTYGQYF
TRBJ2-7	TRBV6-1	TRBD1	CASSGGRGQSGEQYF
TRBJ2-7	TRBV29-1	NA	CSVEFLSEQYF
TRBJ2-3	TRBV5-1	TRBD2	CASSSGLAGAVDTQYF
TRBJ1-1	TRBV7-9	NA	CASSFLGTEAFF